This TCR beta chain was captured by sequencing in a study of CD4 T cells in relation to SARS-CoV-2 and coronaviruses. Study context: TCR beta CDR3s were sequenced after approximately 9-day antigen culture of PBMCs. Shared crossreactive spike epitopes were mapped to their HLA restriction.

Before the COVID-19 pandemic, during about 2010-2018, CD4+ T cells were taken from unexposed donors. CD4+ T cells were isolated from the cells after around eleven days of culture. Unexposed-donor CD4+ T cells were probed with SARS-CoV-2 S/N and four cold-coronavirus spikes, cells permitting. Produced via immunoSEQ multiplex PCR; TCRdb's table is partial and in-frame only. The data show tens of thousands of clones, over 60% seen once. Study-wide results and limits: Each donor contributed either pre-pandemic or post-infection samples, not both.

Of note for this clone: No antigen is known for it.

This clonotype originated in a human donor in good health. The specimen was CD4+ T cells from PBMCs, cultured in vitro.

This CDR3 reads CASSFEYTGGWSREQYF. DNA of the CDR3: TGTGCCAGCAGTTTCGAATATACAGGGGGCTGGTCTAGGGAGCAGTACTTC. The chain carries TRBV27 and TRBJ2-7; 9 nucleotides line up with TRBD1. J was trimmed by 7 bases and V by 3 bases; bases with no gene match: 16. The CDR3 covers 17 residues. Germline lookup yields CDR1 MNHEY and CDR2 SMNVEV (reference sequence).